This section outlines one TCR beta chain sequence together with its context. The same CDR3 arises from other DNA sequences in this sample as well. The data were taken from a study of blood T cell repertoires in COVID-19. On the study more broadly: T cells, B-cell-depleted T cells, or PBMCs provided the cDNA or gDNA that served as material.

Enrolment of Seattle patients took place during active infection, and they were followed longitudinally. The CDR3 sequence is 15 residues long. The germline gives CDR1 MNHEY, CDR2 SVGAGI. With V trimmed by 0 bases and J by 6 bases, 5 bases remained unmatched. Methods used by the authors: How many nucleated cells were present was estimated from reference gene primer amplification. TCRdb keeps only in-frame clones here, not all; method: immunoSEQ multiplex PCR. For V, J and clone size, that table is used; D and trimming come from the DNA. The table has 150,000 to 200,000 clones, around 92% seen once. This TCR was sampled from a man aged 30-40 years with COVID-19, enrolled during active disease. Input material: peripheral blood. The chain is built from TRBV6-5 and TRBJ2-7; 10 positions agree with TRBD1. The CDR3 is CASSYSGQGFGEQYF. For the CDR3, the DNA is TGTGCCAGCAGTTACTCGGGACAGGGGTTCGGCGAGCAGTACTTC.